This is a list of T cell receptor beta chains from one sample in a study of graft-versus-host responses after intestinal transplantation. Sequenced by immunoSEQ multiplex PCR; TCRdb stores in-frame clones only, minus some. The sample contains roughly 56,000 clones, more than 75% of which appear only once. This material consisted of PBMCs, taken approximately 120 days after intestinal transplantation. The receptors derive from a human patient who received an intestinal transplant, so some T cells may come from the graft donor. The CDR3 runs from the conserved cysteine through the conserved F or W. D genes are given only for firm matches. The size field is filled for only some rows; it gives once, few, many or a size class.

abundance,v_gene,d_gene,j_gene,CDR3nt,CDR3aa
.,TRBV2,.,TRBJ1-2,TGTGCCAGCAGTGAAGACTCCCCTGCCCCCTATGGCTACACCTTC,CASSEDSPAPYGYTF
.,TRBV11-1,TRBD2,TRBJ2-3,TGTGCCAGCAGACCTCCGGGACTAGCGGGAGGTGCCGATACGCAGTATTTT,CASRPPGLAGGADTQYF
.,TRBV9,.,TRBJ1-5,TGTGCCAGCAGCGTCGACAGTAATAGCAATCAGCCCCAGCATTTT,CASSVDSNSNQPQHF
.,TRBV11-3,TRBD2,TRBJ2-1,TGTGCCAGCAGCTTAGGGGGACTAGCGGACCTCGGGGAGCAGTTCTTC,CASSLGGLADLGEQFF
.,TRBV4-2,TRBD2,TRBJ2-1,TGTGCCAGCAGCCAAGTAACGGGACTAGCGGATTACAATGAGCAGTTCTTC,CASSQVTGLADYNEQFF
.,TRBV6-5,.,TRBJ1-5,TGTGCCAGCAGTTATCAAGGGAATCAGCCCCAGCATTTT,CASSYQGNQPQHF
.,TRBV5-4,TRBD1,TRBJ1-3,TGTGCCAGCAGCGCCGGGACAGGCTCTGGAAACACCATATATTTT,CASSAGTGSGNTIYF
few,TRBV6-1,.,TRBJ1-4,TGTGCCAGTCTTCGGGGGGCAATGAATGAAAAACTGTTTTTT,CASLRGAMNEKLFF
.,TRBV19,.,TRBJ1-6,TGTGCCAGTAGTAGGATGTACAGGGTCGATTCACCCCTCCACTTT,CASSRMYRVDSPLHF
.,TRBV13,TRBD2,TRBJ2-1,TGTGCCAGCAGCCCCGACGGGCTAGCGGGGGGCCGCAATGAGCAGTTCTTC,CASSPDGLAGGRNEQFF
.,TRBV11-2,.,TRBJ2-7,TGTGCCAGCAGCTTAGTGGGGTCTCAGGGGCTTTCCTACGAGCAGTACTTC,CASSLVGSQGLSYEQYF
medium-sized,TRBV29-1,TRBD1,TRBJ2-7,TGCAGCGTTGGGACAGGAACCTACGAGCAGTACTTC,CSVGTGTYEQYF
.,TRBV19,TRBD1,TRBJ1-5,TGTGCCAGTAGGACGACAGGGAGTTCTCAGCCCCAGCATTTT,CASRTTGSSQPQHF
.,TRBV4-1,.,TRBJ2-1,TGCGCCAGCAGCCATTTGCACAATGAGCAGTTCTTC,CASSHLHNEQFF
.,TRBV19,.,TRBJ1-1,TGTGCCAGTAGTCCCGACGGTGGGTTTGGCACTGAAGCTTTCTTT,CASSPDGGFGTEAFF
.,TRBV7-6,TRBD1,TRBJ1-2,TGTGCCAGCAGCCCTCGGACAGGGATTAGTGATGGCTACACCTTC,CASSPRTGISDGYTF
.,TRBV5-6,.,TRBJ1-5,TGTGCCAGCAGCTTGGGCCCTAATCAGCCCCAGCATTTT,CASSLGPNQPQHF
.,TRBV30,.,TRBJ2-5,TGTGCCTGGAGGGCAGGGGGGCTAGGGGAGACCCAGTACTTC,CAWRAGGLGETQYF
once,TRBV28,TRBD2,TRBJ2-7,TGTGCCAGCAGTTTAAGGTTAGCGGGACCCTACGAGCAGTACTTC,CASSLRLAGPYEQYF
.,TRBV11-3,.,TRBJ2-5,TGTGCCAGCAGCTTAGGGGGGAAGACCCAGTACTTC,CASSLGGKTQYF
.,TRBV29-1,.,TRBJ2-7,TGCAGCGTTGAAGGGCGGAACTACGAGCAGTACTTC,CSVEGRNYEQYF
.,TRBV4-1,TRBD1,TRBJ2-5,TGCGCCAGCAGCCGGGACCGGGACAGGGTTGAGACCCAGTACTTC,CASSRDRDRVETQYF
.,TRBV6-5,TRBD1,TRBJ1-1,TGTGCCAGCTGGCCGACAGGGCGGGAAACTGAAGCTTTCTTT,CASWPTGRETEAFF
.,TRBV5-1,.,TRBJ2-6,TGCGCCAGCAGCTTAATGGGGGACGGGGCCAACGTCCTGACTTTC,CASSLMGDGANVLTF
.,TRBV25-1,.,TRBJ2-3,TGTGCCAGCAGAGATACCGGGAGTACAGATACGCAGTATTTT,CASRDTGSTDTQYF
.,TRBV2,TRBD1,TRBJ2-5,TGTGCCAGTAGAAGGGACAGGGTCCAAGAGACCCAGTACTTC,CASRRDRVQETQYF
.,TRBV11-2,TRBD2,TRBJ2-1,TGTGCCAGCAGCACGTTAGCGGGCCTCAATGAGCAGTTCTTC,CASSTLAGLNEQFF